This T cell receptor beta chain was found in a study of blood T cell repertoires in COVID-19. Study as a whole: Researchers got acute and convalescent COVID-19 samples from the United States, Italy and Spain. The analysed material was cDNA or gDNA that came from T cells, B-cell-depleted T cells, or PBMCs.

Original analysis: Amplification from reference gene primers served as the basis for estimated nucleated cell counts. The repertoire was sequenced with immunoSEQ multiplex PCR; TCRdb's copy has only in-frame clones and lacks some. That table is the source of V, J and clone size, and D and trimming were worked out from the DNA. Altogether roughly 300,000 clones are present, around 90% being singletons, with the ten largest covering 5% to 7%. Germline CDR1 LNHNV, CDR2 YYDKDF (reference sequence). The trim removed 1 base at V and 2 bases at J, leaving 5 bases unmatched. CDR3 size: 17 residues. The sequence derives from a man between 18 and 29 years old who had recovered from COVID-19. The sequencing input was peripheral blood. This rearrangement joins TRBV15 to TRBJ1-5; 10 bases agree with TRBD1. CDR3 DNA sequence: TGTGCCACCAGCAGAGGACAGGGGGCTGGTCGCAATCAGCCCCAGCATTTT. Its protein product is CATSRGQGAGRNQPQHF. The complete variable domain, with remaining parts taken from reference TRBV15 and TRBJ1-5, reads DAMVIQNPRYQVTQFGKPVTLSCSQTLNHNVMYWYQQKSSQAPKLLFHYYDKDFNNEADTPDNFQSRRPNTSFCFLDIRSPGLGDTAMYLCATSRGQGAGRNQPQHFGDGTRLSIL.